Following are 27 T cell receptor beta chains from one sample sequenced in a study of immunodeficiency. Here immunoSEQ multiplex PCR was the method, and the copy in TCRdb shows in-frame clones only, minus some. Here the sample spans around 4,300 clones, about 90% being singletons. Sequenced sample: CD4+ T cells from blood. These receptors were taken from a human donor in good health.

The genes are TRBV6-5 and TRBJ2-1; D may be TRBD2 (6 bases). Trimming took off 2 bases at V and 3 bases at J, with 14 bases between the two ends. Germline CDR1 reads MNHEY; CDR2 reads SVGAGI. The CDR3 has 16 residues. For the CDR3, the DNA is TGTGCCAGCAGTTACCGAGCTAGCGAGTTCTACAATGAGCAGTTCTTC. Its translation is CASSYRASEFYNEQFF.

The genes are TRBV27 and TRBJ2-1; TRBD2 agrees at 8 bases. Germline V CDR1 and CDR2: MNHEY, SMNVEV (reference sequence). This CDR3 spans 15 amino acids. Trimming at V came to 5 bases and at J to 2 bases, leaving 5 bases not matched to a gene. CDR3 region: CASSKSAGAYNEQFF. The CDR3 coding sequence is TGTGCCAGCAGTAAGTCAGCGGGAGCCTACAATGAGCAGTTCTTC.

J is TRBJ2-1 and V is TRBV10-1; 16 nucleotides match TRBD2. The trim removed 6 bases at V and 12 bases at J, leaving 8 bases unmatched. The CDR3 is made up of 15 amino acids. CDR1 is WNHNN, CDR2 SYGVQD, per germline (reference sequence). The CDR3 reads CASSAGTSGRARQFF. The DNA of the CDR3 is TGCGCCAGCAGCGCCGGGACTAGCGGGAGGGCCCGGCAGTTCTTC.

J is TRBJ2-5 and V is TRBV9, with D maybe TRBD2 (6 bases). Germline assignment: CDR1 SGDLS and CDR2 YYNGEE. V dropped 4 bases and J dropped 5 bases, with 18 bases sitting between them. CDR3 length equals 15 residues. The CDR3 DNA sequence: TGTGCCAGCAGCTTACACGCGGGACTTCAGGAGACCCAGTACTTC. This sequence encodes CASSLHAGLQETQYF.

The rearrangement joins TRBV12-3 or TRBV12-4 to TRBJ2-5; the D call may be TRBD1 or TRBD2 (5 bases each). The CDR3 length is 12 residues. The V end was cut by 5 bases, the J end by 9 bases, with 13 bases between. The CDR3 region has the DNA TGTGCCAGCAGTACTTCCGGGACCGCCCAGTACTTC. Encoded protein: CASSTSGTAQYF.

The J gene is TRBJ2-1, the V gene TRBV6-5; the D gene is possibly TRBD2 (6 bases). This CDR3 region has 13 residues. Per the germline V gene, CDR1 is MNHEY and CDR2 is SVGAGI. V was trimmed by 6 bases and J by 8 bases, leaving 14 bases between them. In nucleotides, the CDR3 is TGTGCCAGCAGCCGTGGACTATTCTATGAGCAGTTCTTC. The encoded protein is CASSRGLFYEQFF.

This clone was detected only a few times. V gene TRBV21-1 combines with J gene TRBJ1-1. TRBV21-1 is reported as a pseudogene. There are 11 residues in the CDR3. The CDR3 is CASKEGTEAFF. CDR3 in DNA: TGTGCCAGCAAGGAGGGGACTGAAGCTTTCTTT.

This clone was recorded a few times. The chain uses TRBV5-5 and TRBJ1-1, with D possibly matching TRBD1 (5 bases). V was clipped by 4 bases and J by 10 bases, with 20 bases between them. There are 14 residues in the CDR3. The V gene's germline CDR1 is SGHKS and CDR2 YYEKEE (reference sequence). The CDR3 sequence: CASSPSRQFASAFF. CDR3 in DNA: TGTGCCAGCAGCCCCTCGCGACAGTTTGCTTCAGCTTTCTTT.

V gene TRBV3-1 (or the pseudogene TRBV3-2) combines with J gene TRBJ2-7, with 9 bases identical to TRBD2. CDR3 length: 15 amino acids. V shed 3 bases, J shed 4 bases, and the junction held 7 bases outside the gene matches. Per germline, CDR1 LGHDT and CDR2 YNNKEL (reference sequence). CDR3 in amino acids: CASSHRGSGGYEQYF. The CDR3 DNA reads TGTGCCAGCAGCCACAGAGGTAGCGGGGGATACGAGCAGTACTTC.

The chain joins TRBV6-1 to TRBJ2-5; TRBD2 matches at 8 bases. The CDR3 extends over 15 amino acids. The germline V gene has CDR1 MNHNS and CDR2 SASEGT. The J segment lost 5 bases and the V segment lost 1 base, leaving 6 bases of the junction unmatched. CDR3 sequence (DNA): TGTGCCAGCAGTGAAGGCGGGGGGAGGTGGGAGACCCAGTACTTC. Residues: CASSEGGGRWETQYF.

The rearrangement uses TRBV28 and TRBJ2-7, with no clear D. The CDR3 has 12 residues. Trimming took 8 bases from V and 0 from J, leaving 8 bases between them. CDR1 and CDR2 from the germline V gene are MDHEN and SYDVKM. The CDR3 coding sequence is TGTGCCAGCGCCCTCGGCTCCTACGAGCAGTACTTC. It yields the protein CASALGSYEQYF.

The rearrangement links TRBV25-1 to TRBJ1-2, with 7 bases fitting TRBD1. Looked up from germline, CDR1 is MGHDK and CDR2 is SYGVNS. Germline trimming cut 0 bases from V and 3 bases from J; bases unmatched to any gene: 4. The CDR3 has 15 residues. The CDR3 DNA reads TGTGCCAGCAGTGAATATACGACAGGGCACTATGGCTACACCTTC. It codes for CASSEYTTGHYGYTF.

The chain recombines TRBV30 with TRBJ1-4; 7 bases agree with TRBD1. The CDR3 consists of 13 residues. V lost 3 bases, J lost 7 bases, and 5 bases stayed unmatched. The germline V gene has CDR1 GTSNPN and CDR2 SVGIG (reference sequence). CDR3 coding DNA: TGTGCCTGGAGGGACGACAGGGCTGAAAAACTGTTTTTT. As protein: CAWRDDRAEKLFF.

DNA for the CDR3: TGTGCCAGCAGCTTGTTAAGACAGCCCGGGGAGTACTTC. This sequence encodes CASSLLRQPGEYF. V and J are TRBV5-6 and TRBJ2-7, with D perhaps TRBD1 or TRBD2 (5 bases each). Germline loops: CDR1 SGHDT, CDR2 YYEEEE. V was shortened by 1 base and J by 11 bases, with 16 bases between the two germline ends. The CDR3 sequence is 13 residues long.

The chain couples TRBV3-1 (or the pseudogene TRBV3-2) to TRBJ2-5; D is possibly TRBD1 or TRBD2 (7 bases each). The CDR3 runs to 15 residues. CDR1 LGHDT and CDR2 YNNKEL come from the germline V gene (reference sequence). Trimming cost V 1 base and J 5 bases, with 14 bases left between them. CDR3 sequence: CASSQVPQGGETQYF. CDR3 nucleotide sequence: TGTGCCAGCAGCCAAGTCCCCCAGGGGGGGGAGACCCAGTACTTC.

The J gene is TRBJ2-1, the V gene TRBV18, with 12 bases that match TRBD2. With 3 bases clipped from V and 8 bases from J, the junction kept 5 bases outside the gene matches. The CDR3 is 15 residues long. Germline-derived CDR1 and CDR2 are KGHSH and LQKENI. Written as DNA, the CDR3 is TGTGCCAGCTCACCTCCTAGCGGGAGGGGCGATGAGCAGTTCTTC. Its translation is CASSPPSGRGDEQFF.

V usage is TRBV6-5 and J usage is TRBJ2-1, with 9 bases identical to TRBD2. Losses at the gene ends were 6 bases for V and 9 bases for J; bases not matched to a gene: 12. Germline V gene data show CDR1 as MNHEY and CDR2 as SVGAGI. CDR3 length: 15 residues. DNA of the CDR3: TGTGCCAGCAGGCCCGGACTAGCGCCGGTTATTGAGCAGTTCTTC. Translated: CASRPGLAPVIEQFF.

The gene calls are TRBV9 and TRBJ1-1; D is ambiguous. The V end lost 4 bases, the J end lost 3 bases, and 13 bases lay between the germline ends. CDR3 size: 14 residues. Looked up from germline, CDR1 is SGDLS and CDR2 is YYNGEE. The CDR3, as DNA: TGTGCCAGCAGCCCCCACCTCTCGGACACTGAAGCTTTCTTT. Translating gives CASSPHLSDTEAFF.

The chain uses TRBV7-9 and TRBJ1-6; 9 bases fit TRBD1. The CDR3 is made up of 13 amino acids. The germline gives CDR1 SEHNR, CDR2 FQNEAQ (reference sequence). With 8 bases clipped from V and 7 bases from J, the junction kept 3 bases outside the gene matches. This CDR3 is CASRTGENSPLHF. In nucleotides, the CDR3 is TGTGCCAGCCGGACAGGGGAGAATTCACCCCTCCACTTT.

This sequence joins TRBV6-5 and TRBJ1-5, with a possible D match to TRBD1 (5 bases). V shed 8 bases and J shed 1 base, with 15 bases lying between them. Germline V CDR1 and CDR2: MNHEY, SVGAGI. This CDR3 spans 15 amino acids. The CDR3, as DNA: TGTGCCAGCGGACTTTCGAGGGGAAGCAATCAGCCCCAGCATTTT. Translating it yields CASGLSRGSNQPQHF.

In this sample, this clone turned up once. This sequence joins TRBV15 and TRBJ1-1; the match to TRBD1 covers 8 bases. The length of the CDR3 is 14 residues. Germline trimming cut 3 bases from V and 3 bases from J; bases unmatched to any gene: 3. Per germline, CDR1 LNHNV and CDR2 YYDKDF (reference sequence). This CDR3 is CATSRDRADTEAFF. CDR3 nucleotides: TGTGCCACCAGCAGGGACAGGGCGGACACTGAAGCTTTCTTT.

The chain uses TRBV7-8 and TRBJ2-7; D assignment may be TRBD1 or TRBD2 (7 bases each). The germline gives CDR1 SGHVS, CDR2 FQNEAQ. The CDR3 length is 15 residues. The V end lost 4 bases, the J end lost 2 bases, and 15 bases lay between the germline ends. The CDR3 here is CASSSRRGGTYEQYF. CDR3 nucleotides: TGTGCCAGCAGCTCCCGCAGGGGGGGAACCTACGAGCAGTACTTC.

V gene TRBV7-3 combines with J gene TRBJ2-7; 8 bases fit TRBD1. The V gene's germline CDR1 is SGHTA and CDR2 FQGTGA. The V and J ends lost 4 bases and 6 bases, in that order; junction bases with no gene match: 5. This CDR3 is built from 13 residues. The CDR3 DNA sequence: TGTGCCAGCAGCTCCCACGGACAGGGCGAGCAGTACTTC. This gives the protein CASSSHGQGEQYF. Based on the CDR3 plus reference TRBV7-3 and TRBJ2-7, the full variable domain is GAGVSQTPSNKVTEKGKYVELRCDPISGHTALYWYRQSLGQGPEFLIYFQGTGAADDSGLPNDRFFAVRPEGSVSTLKIQRTERGDSAVYLCASSSHGQGEQYFGPGTRLTVT.

The V and J genes are TRBV15 and TRBJ2-5; D uncertain. Germline CDR1 is LNHNV and CDR2 is YYDKDF (reference sequence). The CDR3 loop spans 13 amino acids. With 1 base removed from V and 4 bases from J, the gap between germline ends came to 7 bases. This chain's CDR3 is CATSRARAETQYF. The DNA of the CDR3 is TGTGCCACCAGCAGAGCTAGAGCAGAGACCCAGTACTTC.

This chain uses TRBV5-1 with TRBJ2-3, with 12 bases that match TRBD2. V was pared by 4 bases and J by 4 bases, with 13 bases of the junction left unmatched. CDR1 is SGHRS, CDR2 YFSETQ, per germline. The CDR3 loop spans 18 amino acids. The CDR3 protein is CASSPGLAGGKRADTQYF. The CDR3 bases are TGCGCCAGCAGCCCGGGACTAGCGGGTGGAAAGCGGGCAGATACGCAGTATTTT.

V usage is TRBV5-1 and J usage is TRBJ2-3; D is unresolved. CDR1 is SGHRS and CDR2 is YFSETQ in the germline V gene. V gave up 4 bases and J gave up 8 bases, with 14 bases separating them. There are 13 residues in the CDR3. CDR3 nucleotide sequence: TGCGCCAGCAGCAACCCGGGCACGGGTACGCAGTATTTT. This codes for CASSNPGTGTQYF.

The chain carries TRBV6-5 and TRBJ1-5; D is uncertain. The ends were cut back, 4 bases at V and 5 bases at J, with 15 bases in the middle. Germline loops: CDR1 MNHEY, CDR2 SVGAGI. This CDR3 has 15 residues. CDR3 coding DNA: TGTGCCAGCAGTTCCTCAAGTTTTCTGGATCAGCCCCAGCATTTT. Translating gives CASSSSSFLDQPQHF.